Shown below are 25 T cell receptor beta chains from a single sample sequenced in a study of T-cell memory formation after mild COVID-19. MiXCR, applied by TCRdb to the 5' RACE reads, yields one record per CDR3 protein. The sample lists fewer than 250,000 distinct CDR3 sequences, about 16% seen once, with around 2.2% in the top ten. The material sequenced was PBMCs or a T cell subset sorted from them (not recorded which). These receptor sequences come from an adult woman who had mild COVID-19 (a few samples of this study predate the infection). Cell type and time point are not known.

Only a few counts were recorded for this clonotype. J is TRBJ2-2 and V is TRBV7-6; TRBD2 is a possible D gene (6 bases). Germline V gene data show CDR1 as SGHVS and CDR2 as FNYEAQ. The CDR3 spans 15 residues. V was clipped by 5 bases and J by 5 bases, with 15 bases between them. This chain's CDR3 is CASSRGTLQTGELFF. CDR3 sequence (DNA): TGTGCCAGCAGCAGAGGGACTTTACAGACCGGGGAGCTGTTTTTT.

V usage is TRBV5-1 and J usage is TRBJ2-3; the D gene is possibly TRBD2 (5 bases). The germline V gene encodes CDR1 SGHRS and CDR2 YFSETQ. This CDR3 spans 15 amino acids. Between the trimmed V and J ends, which lost 4 bases and 4 bases, there was a span of 16 bases. The CDR3 sequence: CASSRAGTWSDTQYF. CDR3 DNA sequence: TGCGCCAGCAGCCGGGCGGGTACTTGGTCAGATACGCAGTATTTT.

This clonotype was found a few times. The rearrangement uses TRBV6-6 and TRBJ2-7; 7 nucleotides line up with TRBD2. The germline V gene encodes CDR1 MNHNY and CDR2 SVGAGI (reference sequence). CDR3 length equals 12 residues. Trimming at V came to 5 bases and at J to 5 bases, leaving 3 bases not matched to a gene. DNA for the CDR3: TGTGCCAGCAGTAGCGGGACTCACGAGCAGTACTTC. Amino acids: CASSSGTHEQYF.

To note about this clonotype: One end of the junction does not line up with germline, which may come from a read error. The chain links TRBV4-2 to TRBJ2-7; the match to TRBD2 covers 8 bases. The CDR3 has 14 residues. CDR1 LGHNA and CDR2 YNFKEQ come from the germline V gene. The CDR3, as DNA: TGTGCCAGCGGCCAAGGAGCGGGGGCCTACGAGCAGTACTTC. This gives the protein CASGQGAGAYEQYF.

This clonotype was detected ten times or more. The V gene is TRBV20-1, the J gene TRBJ1-5; 7 nucleotides line up with TRBD1. The CDR3 contains 15 residues. Germline trimming cut 5 bases from V and 4 bases from J; bases unmatched to any gene: 11. Per germline, CDR1 DFQATT and CDR2 SNEGSKA (reference sequence). The CDR3 is CSALREGAANQPQHF. The DNA for the CDR3 is TGCAGTGCTCTAAGGGAGGGGGCAGCGAATCAGCCCCAGCATTTT.

This clonotype was found a few times. V is TRBV4-1 and J is TRBJ1-6; 8 bases are shared with TRBD1. Germline V gene sequence: CDR1 MGHRA, CDR2 YSYEKL. The CDR3 totals 15 residues. The J segment lost 16 bases and the V segment lost 0 bases, leaving 11 bases of the junction unmatched. The CDR3 spells CASSQDIAGTGGLHF. The DNA for the CDR3 is TGCGCCAGCAGCCAAGATATTGCCGGGACAGGAGGACTCCACTTT.

This clonotype was found a few times. J is TRBJ1-6 and V is TRBV5-1, with D perhaps matching TRBD1 (5 bases). Germline V gene sequence: CDR1 SGHRS, CDR2 YFSETQ. The CDR3 contains 14 residues. With 2 bases removed from V and 6 bases from J, the gap between germline ends came to 9 bases. The CDR3 loop reads CASSFGRVNSPLHF. CDR3 sequence (DNA): TGCGCCAGCAGCTTTGGCAGGGTTAATTCACCCCTCCACTTT.

This clonotype was counted at least ten times. V and J are TRBV7-9 and TRBJ2-3; 10 bases align to TRBD1. There are 15 residues in the CDR3. After removal of 3 bases from V and 1 base from J, the junction contained 1 base not matched to a gene. From germline, CDR1 is SEHNR and CDR2 FQNEAQ (reference sequence). CDR3 DNA: TGTGCCAGCAGCTTTGGACAGGGGGGCACAGATACGCAGTATTTT. Its translation is CASSFGQGGTDTQYF.

The chain links TRBV18 to TRBJ2-7; no clear D gene. V was pared by 0 bases and J by 3 bases, with 12 bases between. CDR1 is KGHSH, CDR2 LQKENI, per germline. The CDR3 runs to 15 residues. The CDR3 region is CASSPPNPARYEQYF. CDR3 nucleotide sequence: TGTGCCAGCTCACCACCGAACCCCGCGCGCTACGAGCAGTACTTC.

This clonotype has only a few counts. This rearrangement joins TRBV5-4 to TRBJ2-7; D unclear. This CDR3 is built from 14 residues. Germline-derived CDR1 and CDR2 are SGHNT and YYREEE (reference sequence). Trimming removed 3 bases from V and 0 bases from J, with 10 bases in between. Here the CDR3 DNA reads TGTGCCAGCAGCTCCCCGGGTTCCTCCTACGAGCAGTACTTC. It yields the protein CASSSPGSSYEQYF.

The chain uses TRBV12-3 or TRBV12-4 and TRBJ2-7; unclear D gene. The CDR3 runs 17 residues. V gave up 8 bases and J gave up 0 bases, with 23 bases separating them. The CDR3 DNA reads TGTGCCAGCTCTTATTCCCCCTTAGAAGCTAGCTCCTACGAGCAGTACTTC. Its protein product is CASSYSPLEASSYEQYF.

The chain has TRBV27 and TRBJ2-7; D may be TRBD1 (6 bases). The V gene's germline CDR1 is MNHEY and CDR2 SMNVEV (reference sequence). The CDR3 consists of 14 residues. V was clipped by 6 bases and J by 0 bases, with 12 bases between them. CDR3 nucleotide sequence: TGTGCCAGCAGAAAACAGGGTTCCTCCTACGAGCAGTACTTC. It is translated as CASRKQGSSYEQYF.

V gene TRBV7-8 combines with J gene TRBJ2-7, with 9 nucleotides matching TRBD1. The CDR3 length is 16 residues. With V trimmed by 4 bases and J by 6 bases, 13 bases remained unmatched. CDR1 is SGHVS, CDR2 FQNEAQ, per germline. In DNA form, the CDR3 reads TGTGCCAGCAGCTCTGTCAACCGGGACAGGGCCCGCGAGCAGTACTTC. Residues: CASSSVNRDRAREQYF.

This chain joins TRBV5-1 and TRBJ2-3, with 8 bases fitting TRBD1. The CDR3 extends over 15 amino acids. Germline trimming cut 4 bases from V and 4 bases from J; bases unmatched to any gene: 8. From germline, CDR1 is SGHRS and CDR2 YFSETQ. The CDR3 DNA follows: TGCGCCAGCAGCGGACAGGGTTGGAGTTCAGATACGCAGTATTTT. Translated: CASSGQGWSSDTQYF.

The chain recombines TRBV5-1 with TRBJ1-3, with D unresolved. Germline V gives CDR1 SGHRS, CDR2 YFSETQ. The CDR3 spans 13 residues. Trimming pared 5 bases from V and 4 bases from J, leaving 10 bases between. The DNA of the CDR3 is TGCGCCAGCAGGCTCGACACAGGAAACACCATATATTTT. Translated, it gives CASRLDTGNTIYF.

This clonotype has just a few counts. The chain is built from TRBV5-1 and TRBJ1-1; D unclear. From germline, CDR1 is SGHRS and CDR2 YFSETQ. This CDR3 region has 15 residues. V lost 0 bases and J 1 base, leaving 10 bases between the germline ends. The CDR3 bases are TGCGCCAGCAGCTTGGACATCCCTGGGAACACTGAAGCTTTCTTT. Translation gives CASSLDIPGNTEAFF.

In its sample, this clonotype was seen a few times. The V call is TRBV12-3 or TRBV12-4, the J call TRBJ1-5, with a tentative D call TRBD1 (5 bases). The CDR3 loop spans 17 amino acids. V lost 8 bases, J lost 2 bases, and 22 bases lay in between. CDR3 in amino acids: CASSPGGLSSGNQPQHF. Written as DNA, the CDR3 is TGTGCCAGCTCTCCGGGGGGACTCAGTAGTGGCAATCAGCCCCAGCATTTT.

J is TRBJ1-2 and V is TRBV6-6; 9 bases agree with TRBD1. Trimming took 5 bases from V and 2 from J; bases not matched to a gene: 9. The CDR3 runs 16 residues. Looked up from germline, CDR1 is MNHNY and CDR2 is SVGAGI (reference sequence). CDR3 region: CASSDHSTGGNYGYTF. DNA for the CDR3: TGTGCCAGCAGTGATCACTCGACAGGGGGGAACTATGGCTACACCTTC.

The chain's CDR3 is CASSQAAAENTEAFF. The CDR3 nucleotides read TGCGCCAGCAGCCAAGCTGCGGCAGAGAACACTGAAGCTTTCTTT. This chain uses TRBV4-1 with TRBJ1-1, with D unclear. The CDR3 spans 15 residues. With 1 base removed from V and 1 base from J, the gap between germline ends came to 10 bases. Per germline, CDR1 MGHRA and CDR2 YSYEKL.

This clonotype was seen a handful of times. The chain has TRBV5-1 and TRBJ2-1, with 7 nucleotides matching TRBD2. The germline V gene encodes CDR1 SGHRS and CDR2 YFSETQ. CDR3 length: 13 amino acids. J was trimmed by 9 bases and V by 4 bases; bases with no gene match: 7. The DNA of the CDR3 is TGCGCCAGCAGCGGAGGACTAGGAACTGAGCAGTTCTTC. Its protein is CASSGGLGTEQFF.

V and J are TRBV7-6 and TRBJ2-3; maybe TRBD1 (5 bases). CDR1 SGHVS and CDR2 FNYEAQ come from the germline V gene. The V gene lost 10 bases and the J gene lost 2 bases, with 19 bases spanning the gap. This CDR3 has 15 amino acids. The CDR3 DNA sequence: TGTGCCATTCGATCTGGGGCGCTTCCCACAGATACGCAGTATTTT. It specifies CAIRSGALPTDTQYF.

This chain uses TRBV15 with TRBJ2-5; D unresolved. This CDR3 has 13 amino acids. Germline-derived CDR1 and CDR2 are LNHNV and YYDKDF (reference sequence). V was pared by 5 bases and J by 4 bases, with 11 bases between. The CDR3 reads CATSRGTRETQYF. The DNA for the CDR3 is TGTGCCACCAGCCGAGGAACCAGAGAGACCCAGTACTTC.

This clonotype showed up just a few times. The V and J genes are TRBV5-1 and TRBJ1-1; TRBD1 matches at 7 bases. In germline, CDR1 is SGHRS, CDR2 YFSETQ. The V gene end was trimmed by 3 bases and the J gene end by 0 bases; junction bases not matched to a gene: 8. The CDR3 spans 16 residues. CDR3 sequence: CASSSRQGYMNTEAFF. The CDR3 DNA follows: TGCGCCAGCAGCTCTCGACAGGGATACATGAACACTGAAGCTTTCTTT. Supplemented by reference TRBV5-1 and TRBJ1-1, the full variable domain reads KAGVTQTPRYLIKTRGQQVTLSCSPISGHRSVSWYQQTPGQGLQFLFEYFSETQRNKGNFPGRFSGRQFSNSRSEMNVSTLELGDSALYLCASSSRQGYMNTEAFFGQGTRLTVV.

The chain has TRBV15 and TRBJ1-5; D is unresolved. V was shortened by 3 bases and J by 2 bases, with 2 bases between the two germline ends. This CDR3 has 12 amino acids. Germline V lookup: CDR1 LNHNV, CDR2 YYDKDF (reference sequence). In DNA, the CDR3 is TGTGCCACCAGCAGGGGCAATCAGCCCCAGCATTTT. It is translated as CATSRGNQPQHF. The full variable domain, completed using reference TRBV15 and TRBJ1-5, is DAMVIQNPRYQVTQFGKPVTLSCSQTLNHNVMYWYQQKSSQAPKLLFHYYDKDFNNEADTPDNFQSRRPNTSFCFLDIRSPGLGDTAMYLCATSRGNQPQHFGDGTRLSIL.

This clonotype has just a few counts. The J gene is TRBJ2-2, the V gene TRBV4-2; a weak D match, TRBD2 (5 bases). The CDR3 consists of 15 residues. The germline gives CDR1 LGHNA, CDR2 YNFKEQ. With 1 base removed from V and 5 bases from J, the gap between germline ends came to 11 bases. The CDR3 nucleotides are TGTGCCAGCAGCCAAGGAGGACTCCGAACCGGGGAGCTGTTTTTT. Translation: CASSQGGLRTGELFF.